The rows below give T cell receptor beta chains drawn from one sample of a study of spatial heterogeneity in lung cancer. TCRdb re-called the 5' RACE reads through MiXCR, storing one row per CDR3 protein. The sample includes 30,000 to 40,000 distinct CDR3 sequences, just over 3% of them seen just once. This material consisted of normal lung tissue next to the tumor, taken at surgery. The receptors here all came from a male donor with early-stage non-small cell lung cancer. Each CDR3 is given with its conserved first and last residue. The D gene is left open where the match is weak. Not every row has a clone size; where given, it reads once, few, many or a size class.

CDR3 length	V gene	D gene	J gene	clone size	CDR3 DNA	CDR3 protein
14	TRBV5-1	TRBD1	TRBJ2-7	many	TGCGCCAGCAGCTCCATACAGGGGGCCAGTGAGCAGTACTTC	CASSSIQGASEQYF
14	TRBV6-5	NA	TRBJ2-5	many	TGTGCCAGCAGCACTCCGGAGGGCGCAGAGACCCAGTACTTC	CASSTPEGAETQYF
16	TRBV7-2	TRBD1	TRBJ1-2	many	TGTGCCAGCAGCTTCAGCCGGGACAGGGGCAGAAATGGCTACACCTTC	CASSFSRDRGRNGYTF
19	TRBV7-2	TRBD2	TRBJ2-3	many	TGTGCCAGCAGCACGAAGGGGACTAGCGGACCTTCTAGCACAGATACGCAGTATTTT	CASSTKGTSGPSSTDTQYF
13	TRBV28	TRBD1	TRBJ2-1	many	TGTGCCAGCAGAAGGGGACAGACCAATGAGCAGTTCTTC	CASRRGQTNEQFF
16	TRBV5-1	NA	TRBJ2-3	many	TGCGCCAGCAGCTTGGAGACGAACGTGGGCACAGATACGCAGTATTTT	CASSLETNVGTDTQYF
18	TRBV7-2	NA	TRBJ1-5	few	TGTGCCAGCAGCTTAGTTGGTCCCGGGTTAGGAGCAAATCAGCCCCAGCATTTT	CASSLVGPGLGANQPQHF
13	TRBV7-3	NA	TRBJ2-7	many	TGTGCCAGCAGCTTAACGCTGACATCGGAGCAGTACTTC	CASSLTLTSEQYF
12	TRBV30	NA	TRBJ1-1	many	TGTGCCTGGAGTCCAGGGAACACTGAAGCTTTCTTT	CAWSPGNTEAFF
13	TRBV20-1	NA	TRBJ2-5	NA	TGCAGTGCTATCGGACCAAACCAAGAGACCCAGTACTTC	CSAIGPNQETQYF
12	TRBV7-9	NA	TRBJ2-5	many	TGTGCCAGCAGCCGCCAAAGTGAGACCCAGTACTTC	CASSRQSETQYF
14	TRBV6-2/TRBV6-3	TRBD2	TRBJ2-5	NA	TGTGCCAGCAGTTACAGGCGGGAGAAGGAGACCCAGTACTTC	CASSYRREKETQYF
15	TRBV28	TRBD1	TRBJ1-4	many	TGTGCCAGCAGCCTAGAGGGACAGGGGGGCGAAAAACTGTTTTTT	CASSLEGQGGEKLFF
13	TRBV7-2	TRBD1	TRBJ1-2	many	TGTGCCAGCAGACAGGGGGCTGGCTATGGCTACACCTTC	CASRQGAGYGYTF
13	TRBV7-2	NA	TRBJ2-2	many	TGTGCCAGCAGCTTAGGAGGGTTCGGGGAGCTGTTTTTT	CASSLGGFGELFF
12	TRBV2	NA	TRBJ2-2	many	TGTGCCGGCCACAGGGACCCCGGGGAGCTGTTTTTT	CAGHRDPGELFF
14	TRBV5-1	NA	TRBJ1-6	many	TGCGCCAGCAGCTTGACACAAACGAATTCACCCCTCCACTTT	CASSLTQTNSPLHF
13	TRBV20-1	NA	TRBJ1-5	many	TGCAGTGCTAGAGATAGGACCAATCAGCCCCAGCATTTT	CSARDRTNQPQHF
15	TRBV5-1	TRBD1	TRBJ2-3	many	TGCGCCAGCAGCCCCCAGGGGGTGGGGACAGATACGCAGTATTTT	CASSPQGVGTDTQYF
15	TRBV10-3	NA	TRBJ2-5	many	TGTGCCATCAGTGAAGTCCGGAAAGGGCCAGAGACCCAGTACTTC	CAISEVRKGPETQYF
14	TRBV5-1	NA	TRBJ1-4	many	TGCGCCAGCAGCTTTGATGGGGAGGTTGGAAAACTGTTTTTT	CASSFDGEVGKLFF
16	TRBV12-3/TRBV12-4	NA	TRBJ1-3	many	TGTGCCAGCAGTTTATCAACAGGGTTCGGTGGAAACACCATATATTTT	CASSLSTGFGGNTIYF
14	TRBV10-2	NA	TRBJ1-1	many	TGCGCCAGCAGTGGTAAGGGATACGACACTGAAGCTTTCTTT	CASSGKGYDTEAFF
13	TRBV5-1	NA	TRBJ1-4	many	TGCGCCAGCAGCTCCACGCCTTGGGGAAAACTGTTTTTT	CASSSTPWGKLFF
14	TRBV20-1	NA	TRBJ2-4	many	TGCAGTGCGGATACAGACGGAAATTTAAACATTCAGTACTTC	CSADTDGNLNIQYF
13	TRBV3-1	NA	TRBJ2-7	NA	TGTGCCAGCAGTCTCAACAGTGCCTACGAGCAGTACTTC	CASSLNSAYEQYF
17	TRBV7-2	TRBD2	TRBJ2-3	many	TGTGCCAGCAGCCGTCGGGCAGGGACTAGCGGGATTGATACGCAGTATTTT	CASSRRAGTSGIDTQYF
15	TRBV11-2	TRBD1	TRBJ2-1	many	TGTGCCAGCAGACAGGGGCCCAGGGCTGGCAATGAGCAGTTCTTC	CASRQGPRAGNEQFF
15	TRBV7-9	TRBD1	TRBJ2-5	many	TGTGCCAGCAGCGCCAGACAGGGTATGATAGAGACCCAGTACTTC	CASSARQGMIETQYF
15	TRBV7-9	TRBD2	TRBJ2-3	few	TGTGCCAGCAGTACTAGCGGGTTATCCACAGATACGCAGTATTTT	CASSTSGLSTDTQYF
13	TRBV2	NA	TRBJ1-6	many	TGTGCCAGCAACCCTGTTGAGAATTCACCCCTCCACTTT	CASNPVENSPLHF
13	TRBV6-1	NA	TRBJ1-4	many	TGTGCCAGCAGTGAGGTGTCGACCGAAAAACTGTTTTTT	CASSEVSTEKLFF
13	TRBV5-1	NA	TRBJ1-1	many	TGCGCCAGCAGCCGGACGGGGCTCACTGAAGCTTTCTTT	CASSRTGLTEAFF
17	TRBV4-1	NA	TRBJ1-2	many	TGCGCCAGCAGCCAAGATTCGGGATCCGGGACCCGGAGGAGCTACACCTTC	CASSQDSGSGTRRSYTF
14	TRBV7-7	TRBD2	TRBJ2-1	many	TGTGCCAGCAGCTTCCGTAGCGGGGTGGGGGAGCAGTTCTTC	CASSFRSGVGEQFF
16	TRBV7-8	NA	TRBJ2-6	few	TGTGCCAGCAGCTTAGTGGGGGATTCCGGGGCCAACGTCCTGACTTTC	CASSLVGDSGANVLTF
15	TRBV4-3	NA	TRBJ1-6	NA	TGCGCCAGCAGCCAAGACGGGGACCGCGGGTCACCCCTCCACTTT	CASSQDGDRGSPLHF
15	TRBV27	TRBD1	TRBJ1-4	many	TGTGCCAGCAGTTTATGGGCGGGACAGGGGCAAAAACTGTTTTTT	CASSLWAGQGQKLFF
17	TRBV7-9	TRBD1	TRBJ1-2	NA	TGTGCCAGCAGCTTAAGGGGACAGGGAAAAGGGGCCGCTGGCTACACCTTC	CASSLRGQGKGAAGYTF